The 29 T cell receptor beta chains listed next were all sequenced from one sample in a study of blood T cell repertoires in COVID-19. Method: immunoSEQ multiplex PCR; TCRdb's copy keeps in-frame clones and lacks some. The sample carries about 130,000 clones, approximately 90% recorded once. Input material: peripheral blood. These receptors were collected from a man in his fifties with active or convalescent COVID-19.

The chain has TRBV6-2 or TRBV6-3 and TRBJ2-1, with 11 bases matching TRBD2. CDR1 is MNHEY, CDR2 SVGEGT, per germline. This CDR3 is 16 amino acids long. V gave up 6 bases and J gave up 10 bases; unmatched junction bases: 14. This chain's CDR3 is CASSPFPGTSGKEQFF. CDR3 coding DNA: TGTGCCAGCAGCCCTTTCCCCGGGACTAGCGGAAAAGAGCAGTTCTTC.

The chain combines TRBV5-4 with TRBJ2-3; D is perhaps TRBD2 (6 bases). The CDR3 runs 15 residues. Trimming stripped 2 bases from V and 0 bases from J, with 10 bases between. Germline V gene data show CDR1 as SGHNT and CDR2 as YYREEE (reference sequence). CDR3 region: CASSLRRGSTDTQYF. The CDR3 region has the DNA TGTGCCAGCAGCTTAAGGCGGGGAAGCACAGATACGCAGTATTTT.

This chain connects TRBV6-5 to TRBJ1-1; D not certain. Trimming stripped 4 bases from V and 1 base from J, with 7 bases between. Germline CDR1 reads MNHEY; CDR2 reads SVGAGI. This CDR3 has 13 amino acids. Here the CDR3 reads CASSLHENTEAFF. CDR3 DNA: TGTGCCAGCAGTTTACACGAGAACACTGAAGCTTTCTTT.

This clone was picked up a small number of times. V and J are TRBV6-2 or TRBV6-3 and TRBJ2-2; tentative D call: TRBD1 (6 bases). The CDR3 is 19 residues long. Trimming took off 0 bases at V and 0 bases at J, with 17 bases between the two ends. CDR1 and CDR2 (germline): MNHEY, SVGEGT. In DNA form, the CDR3 reads TGTGCCAGCAGTTACTCTACTGATCCAGGGGACCCGAACACCGGGGAGCTGTTTTTT. Translated, it gives CASSYSTDPGDPNTGELFF.

This clone appeared a single time. This chain connects TRBV5-1 to TRBJ2-7; perhaps TRBD1 as D (6 bases). Trimming cost V 0 bases and J 2 bases, with 9 bases left between them. CDR1 SGHRS and CDR2 YFSETQ come from the germline V gene. The CDR3 consists of 14 residues. CDR3: CASSLDRATYEQYF. The CDR3 DNA reads as TGCGCCAGCAGCTTGGACAGGGCCACCTACGAGCAGTACTTC.

The chain has TRBV14 and TRBJ1-2; weak D call: TRBD1 (6 bases). V was shortened by 1 base and J by 3 bases, with 12 bases between the two germline ends. This CDR3 region has 15 residues. Germline CDR1 is SGHDN and CDR2 is FVKESK. CDR3 in amino acids: CASSQGNRVDYGYTF. CDR3 DNA sequence: TGTGCCAGCAGCCAAGGGAACAGGGTCGACTATGGCTACACCTTC.

The chain employs TRBV6-1 and TRBJ1-5, with D perhaps TRBD1 (5 bases). The CDR3 has 17 residues. CDR1 and CDR2 from the germline V gene are MNHNS and SASEGT. V lost 4 bases and J lost 0, with 16 bases in between. This CDR3 reads CASSVSTVSYSNQPQHF. DNA for the CDR3: TGTGCCAGCAGTGTCTCGACAGTGAGTTATAGCAATCAGCCCCAGCATTTT.

J is TRBJ1-6 and V is TRBV19; 9 positions match TRBD1. With V trimmed by 5 bases and J by 7 bases, 9 bases remained unmatched. Per germline, CDR1 LNHDA and CDR2 SQIVND (reference sequence). The CDR3 totals 16 residues. CDR3 DNA: TGTGCCAGTAGTTTTCCCGGGACAGGGACCAATTCACCCCTCCACTTT. This translates into CASSFPGTGTNSPLHF.

This sequence joins TRBV5-8 and TRBJ2-1; weak D call: TRBD1 (6 bases). V was trimmed by 4 bases and J by 4 bases, leaving 15 bases between them. Looked up from germline, CDR1 is SGHTS and CDR2 is YDEGEE. The CDR3 runs to 15 residues. In nucleotides, the CDR3 is TGTGCCAGCAGCAGACAGGTCGGAGTATACAATGAGCAGTTCTTC. Its protein product is CASSRQVGVYNEQFF.

The CDR3 region is CASSWEEGLGTEAFF. Written as DNA, the CDR3 is TGTGCCAGCAGCTGGGAGGAGGGGCTGGGCACTGAAGCTTTCTTT. The V call is TRBV5-5, the J call TRBJ1-1, with D tentatively TRBD1 (5 bases). The CDR3 is made up of 15 amino acids. Germline V lookup: CDR1 SGHKS, CDR2 YYEKEE (reference sequence). V was cut by 3 bases and J by 4 bases, with 16 bases left in between.

The rearrangement links TRBV29-1 to TRBJ1-2, with TRBD1 matching over 8 bases. The CDR3 length is 17 residues. V gave up 6 bases and J gave up 0 bases; unmatched junction bases: 15. Germline V gene sequence: CDR1 SQVTM, CDR2 ANQGSEA. DNA for the CDR3: TGCAGCGTCCAGTCCCGGGACAGGAAAGGAGCTAACTATGGCTACACCTTC. It codes for CSVQSRDRKGANYGYTF. Filled out from reference TRBV29-1 and TRBJ1-2, the complete variable domain reads SAVISQKPSRDICQRGTSLTIQCQVDSQVTMMFWYRQQPGQSLTLIATANQGSEATYESGFVIDKFPISRPNLTFSTLTVSNMSPEDSSIYLCSVQSRDRKGANYGYTFGSGTRLTVV.

The gene calls are TRBV4-2 and TRBJ2-5; perhaps TRBD2 as D (6 bases). There are 14 residues in the CDR3. V was cut by 3 bases and J by 2 bases, with 10 bases left in between. CDR1 is LGHNA, CDR2 YNFKEQ, per germline. CDR3 amino acids: CASSQAGPQETQYF. The CDR3, as DNA: TGTGCCAGCAGCCAGGCGGGACCACAAGAGACCCAGTACTTC.

The chain combines TRBV5-4 with TRBJ2-7; D remains unclear. Trimming took off 1 base at V and 0 bases at J, with 8 bases between the two ends. This CDR3 region has 14 residues. Germline V lookup: CDR1 SGHNT, CDR2 YYREEE (reference sequence). CDR3 region: CASSLSVNSYEQYF. CDR3 in DNA: TGTGCCAGCAGCTTGTCGGTCAACTCCTACGAGCAGTACTTC.

The rearrangement uses TRBV28 and TRBJ1-1, with TRBD1 matching 7 bases. From germline, CDR1 is MDHEN and CDR2 SYDVKM. Germline trimming cut 10 bases from V and 3 bases from J; bases unmatched to any gene: 11. The CDR3 contains 14 residues. CDR3 nucleotide sequence: TGTGCCATCAACAATCCAGGGGGGTACACTGAAGCTTTCTTT. It translates to CAINNPGGYTEAFF.

This chain connects TRBV6-2 or TRBV6-3 to TRBJ2-1; 11 positions match TRBD1. Germline values: CDR1 MNHEY, CDR2 SVGEGT. The CDR3 totals 18 residues. V gave up 3 bases and J gave up 0 bases; unmatched junction bases: 7. The chain's CDR3 is CASSYVPGQGVSYNEQFF. Here the CDR3 DNA reads TGTGCCAGCAGTTATGTCCCGGGACAGGGGGTCTCCTACAATGAGCAGTTCTTC.

The chain uses TRBV19 and TRBJ2-5; the D gene is possibly TRBD2 (5 bases). In germline, CDR1 is LNHDA, CDR2 SQIVND (reference sequence). V lost 4 bases and J 2 bases, leaving 14 bases between the germline ends. The CDR3 length is 15 residues. The CDR3 is CASSTLLEEQETQYF. The CDR3 nucleotides are TGTGCCAGTAGTACCCTACTAGAGGAGCAAGAGACCCAGTACTTC.

The rearrangement joins TRBV24-1 to TRBJ1-1; D perhaps matches TRBD1 (5 bases). Trimming cost V 3 bases and J 6 bases, with 10 bases left between them. CDR3 length: 13 residues. Germline V gene lookup returns CDR1 KGHDR and CDR2 SFDVKD. The CDR3 region is CATSDPGGAEAFF. The CDR3, as DNA: TGTGCCACCAGTGATCCCGGGGGTGCTGAAGCTTTCTTT.

As concerns this clone: At one boundary the junction diverges from the germline segment, which might be a read error. The CDR3 DNA reads as TGCGCGGGACAGACCACCGGGGAGCTGTTTTTT. Protein sequence: CAGQTTGELFF. The V call is TRBV10-3, the J call TRBJ2-2; the D gene is possibly TRBD1 (7 bases). The CDR3 is 11 amino acids. Germline lookup yields CDR1 ENHRY and CDR2 SYGVKD.

The chain employs TRBV19 and TRBJ2-2; perhaps TRBD1 as D (6 bases). The CDR3 contains 14 residues. Trimming took 6 bases from V and 5 from J, leaving 13 bases between them. The germline V gene has CDR1 LNHDA and CDR2 SQIVND (reference sequence). The CDR3 DNA reads TGTGCCAGTAGCCCAACAGGGAGAACCGGGGAGCTGTTTTTT. Amino acids: CASSPTGRTGELFF.

This rearrangement joins TRBV30 to TRBJ1-5; D is unresolved. Per the germline V gene, CDR1 is GTSNPN and CDR2 is SVGIG (reference sequence). CDR3 length: 15 residues. Deletions cut 0 bases from V and 1 base from J, with 10 bases between. Here the CDR3 reads CAWSVGGMSNQPQHF. The CDR3 DNA is TGTGCCTGGAGTGTCGGAGGGATGAGCAATCAGCCCCAGCATTTT.

The rearrangement joins TRBV5-1 to TRBJ1-2; 7 nucleotides line up with TRBD1. Germline assignment: CDR1 SGHRS and CDR2 YFSETQ. The CDR3 is made up of 13 amino acids. With V trimmed by 4 bases and J by 6 bases, 6 bases remained unmatched. This chain's CDR3 is CASSPYGTDGYTF. The CDR3 coding sequence is TGCGCCAGCAGCCCGTACGGGACAGATGGCTACACCTTC.

The chain has TRBV29-1 and TRBJ1-1, with D possibly TRBD1 on 6 matching bases. CDR1 and CDR2 (germline): SQVTM, ANQGSEA. The CDR3 spans 12 residues. Trimming took 3 bases from V and 7 from J, leaving 12 bases between them. The CDR3 DNA is TGCAGCGTTGAGGGGACACTTTATGAAGCTTTCTTT. Its translation is CSVEGTLYEAFF.

The rearrangement links TRBV4-1 to TRBJ2-7; D possibly corresponds to TRBD1 (5 bases). Trimming left V 2 bases short and J 3 bases short, with 23 bases between. The V gene's germline CDR1 is MGHRA and CDR2 YSYEKL. There are 18 residues in the CDR3. The CDR3 loop is CASSQYPPDIGKIYEQYF. DNA of the CDR3: TGCGCCAGCAGCCAATACCCCCCGGACATCGGAAAAATCTACGAGCAGTACTTC.

The rearrangement uses TRBV27 and TRBJ2-2; 7 bases align to TRBD1. The CDR3 has 14 residues. From germline, CDR1 is MNHEY and CDR2 SMNVEV (reference sequence). V gave up 6 bases and J gave up 6 bases; unmatched junction bases: 7. In DNA, the CDR3 is TGTGCCAGCAGCCAATACAGGGGACCCGGGGAGCTGTTTTTT. As protein: CASSQYRGPGELFF.

This clone has just one count. As DNA, the CDR3 is TGCGCCAGCAGCCAAGATAGGCGGGGGGGCTCTTCAGATACGCAGTATTTT. It codes for CASSQDRRGGSSDTQYF. The rearrangement joins TRBV4-1 to TRBJ2-3, with 9 bases identical to TRBD2. V shed 0 bases and J 4 bases; nucleotides not matched to a gene: 8. This CDR3 region has 17 residues. Germline assignment: CDR1 MGHRA and CDR2 YSYEKL.

This chain connects TRBV30 to TRBJ2-3; the match to TRBD2 covers 10 bases. This CDR3 region has 15 residues. V dropped 3 bases and J dropped 0; count of bases not matched to a gene: 3. Germline V gives CDR1 GTSNPN, CDR2 SVGIG (reference sequence). CDR3 residues: CAWSPLAGSTDTQYF. Written as DNA, the CDR3 is TGTGCCTGGAGCCCACTAGCGGGAAGCACAGATACGCAGTATTTT.

The chain links TRBV3-1 (or the pseudogene TRBV3-2) to TRBJ1-6; TRBD1 agrees at 9 bases. The CDR3 is 11 amino acids. Germline values: CDR1 LGHDT, CDR2 YNNKEL (reference sequence). V shed 6 bases and J 15 bases; nucleotides not matched to a gene: 3. As DNA, the CDR3 is TGTGCCAGCAGAAGGACAGGGGTCCTCCACTTT. Amino acids: CASRRTGVLHF.

V is TRBV18 and J is TRBJ2-7; TRBD1 agrees at 8 bases. CDR3 size: 15 residues. CDR1 is KGHSH and CDR2 is LQKENI in the germline V gene. V lost 3 bases, J lost 6 bases, and 10 bases stayed unmatched. In DNA form, the CDR3 reads TGTGCCAGCTCACCCAGGGGGCCTATATCGGCCGAGCAGTACTTC. Translation gives CASSPRGPISAEQYF.

The gene calls are TRBV20-1 and TRBJ1-5; no clear D gene. CDR1 DFQATT and CDR2 SNEGSKA come from the germline V gene (reference sequence). V lost 3 bases and J lost 1, with 7 bases in between. The CDR3 contains 13 residues. CDR3: CSASGRSNQPQHF. CDR3 nucleotide sequence: TGCAGTGCTAGTGGCAGAAGCAATCAGCCCCAGCATTTT.